Listed here are 13 T cell receptor beta chains from one sample, sequenced in a study of siplizumab effects on memory and regulatory T cells. Repertoires were generated with immunoSEQ multiplex PCR, while TCRdb's copy carries only in-frame clones and drops some. The sample includes some 100,000 clones, approximately 91% of them seen just once. Sequenced sample: non-Treg CD4+ T cells sorted from blood. The receptors were gathered from a human donor in good health.

The chain employs TRBV2 and TRBJ2-6; 12 positions match TRBD1. The junction had 10 bases not matched to a gene; V was cut back by 7 bases and J by 3 bases. Germline V gene sequence: CDR1 SNHLY, CDR2 FYNNEI. The CDR3 contains 18 residues. The CDR3 here is CASIPGQGAGVGANVLTF. CDR3 bases: TGTGCCAGCATCCCGGGACAGGGGGCTGGAGTTGGGGCCAACGTCCTGACTTTC. The variable domain in full, completed from reference TRBV2 and TRBJ2-6, reads EPEVTQTPSHQVTQMGQEVILRCVPISNHLYFYWYRQILGQKVEFLVSFYNNEISEKSEIFDDQFSVERPDGSNFTLKIRSTKLEDSAMYFCASIPGQGAGVGANVLTFGAGSRLTVL.

The genes are TRBV7-3 and TRBJ2-5; D may be TRBD2 (6 bases). Trimming left V 3 bases short and J 5 bases short, with 13 bases between. Germline CDR1 and CDR2: SGHTA and FQGTGA. CDR3 length equals 14 residues. The CDR3 is CASSLGGGWETQYF. CDR3 DNA sequence: TGTGCCAGCAGCTTGGGGGGAGGATGGGAGACCCAGTACTTC.

The V gene is TRBV18, the J gene TRBJ2-2; D remains unclear. Germline CDR1 KGHSH, CDR2 LQKENI. This CDR3 contains 13 residues. Between the trimmed V and J ends, which lost 2 bases and 6 bases, there was a span of 7 bases. The DNA for the CDR3 is TGTGCCAGCTCACCAGAGAGCGCCGGGGAGCTGTTTTTT. As protein: CASSPESAGELFF. Full variable domain (rest looked up from reference TRBV18 and TRBJ2-2): NAGVMQNPRHLVRRRGQEARLRCSPMKGHSHVYWYRQLPEEGLKFMVYLQKENIIDESGMPKERFSAEFPKEGPSILRIQQVVRGDSAAYFCASSPESAGELFFGEGSRLTVL.

The chain has TRBV19 and TRBJ2-3; 8 bases line up with TRBD2. In germline, CDR1 is LNHDA, CDR2 SQIVND (reference sequence). The CDR3 is 15 amino acids. After removal of 3 bases from V and 3 bases from J, the junction contained 5 bases not matched to a gene. CDR3 amino acids: CASSIGAGGTDTQYF. The CDR3 region has the DNA TGTGCCAGTAGTATCGGGGCGGGAGGTACAGATACGCAGTATTTT.

V gene TRBV9 combines with J gene TRBJ2-7; no clear D. This CDR3 has 14 amino acids. From germline, CDR1 is SGDLS and CDR2 YYNGEE. V was trimmed by 4 bases and J by 0 bases, leaving 11 bases between them. CDR3 sequence: CASSISPLSYEQYF. In DNA form, the CDR3 reads TGTGCCAGCAGCATTTCCCCCCTCTCCTACGAGCAGTACTTC.

In DNA, the CDR3 is TGTGCCAGCAGCTTGGCGGGCTGGCCTAACTATGGCTACACCTTC. Translation: CASSLAGWPNYGYTF. The genes are TRBV5-4 and TRBJ1-2, with D uncertain. Germline CDR1 and CDR2: SGHNT and YYREEE (reference sequence). Trimming took off 0 bases at V and 0 bases at J, with 9 bases between the two ends. The CDR3 length is 15 residues.

This chain links TRBV2 with TRBJ2-3; D call uncertain. The CDR3 is 11 residues long. From germline, CDR1 is SNHLY and CDR2 FYNNEI. V was shortened by 6 bases and J by 5 bases, with 6 bases between the two germline ends. DNA of the CDR3: TGTGCCAGCAGGGACGAAGATACGCAGTATTTT. Protein product: CASRDEDTQYF.

This clone was counted a few times. CDR3 nucleotides: TGCAGCGGTGGACAAGGCGACACTGAAGCTTTCTTT. It translates to CSGGQGDTEAFF. The chain recombines TRBV29-1 with TRBJ1-1; D might be TRBD1 (5 bases). The CDR3 has 12 amino acids. The ends were cut back, 7 bases at V and 3 bases at J, with 12 bases in the middle. In germline, CDR1 is SQVTM, CDR2 ANQGSEA.

The gene calls are TRBV7-2 and TRBJ2-3, with TRBD2 as a possible D gene (6 bases). The germline V gene encodes CDR1 SGHTA and CDR2 FQGNSA. This CDR3 contains 13 residues. V lost 6 bases and J 0 bases, leaving 7 bases between the germline ends. CDR3: CASSSGSTDTQYF. The CDR3 DNA follows: TGTGCCAGCAGTAGCGGAAGCACAGATACGCAGTATTTT.

A word on this clone: Other DNA sequences of this sample code for an identical CDR3. This chain links TRBV6-5 with TRBJ1-2; perhaps TRBD1 as D (5 bases). CDR1 is MNHEY, CDR2 SVGAGI, per germline. The CDR3 is 11 amino acids. The V end was cut by 5 bases, the J end by 5 bases, with 6 bases between. The CDR3 DNA follows: TGTGCCAGCAGTACAGGTTATGGCTACACCTTC. The encoded protein is CASSTGYGYTF.

V usage is TRBV6-1 and J usage is TRBJ1-5, with D tentatively TRBD1 (5 bases). CDR1 and CDR2 from the germline V gene are MNHNS and SASEGT. The CDR3 contains 15 residues. The V end was cut by 1 base, the J end by 2 bases, with 9 bases between. The CDR3 coding sequence is TGTGCCAGCAGTGAAGTAGGGGCCGGCAATCAGCCCCAGCATTTT. This codes for CASSEVGAGNQPQHF.

Only one count was recorded for this clone. This rearrangement joins TRBV19 to TRBJ1-4; the D gene is possibly TRBD1 (5 bases). The CDR3 is 11 residues long. The V end was cut by 4 bases, the J end by 14 bases, with 11 bases between. Germline V CDR1 and CDR2: LNHDA, SQIVND (reference sequence). CDR3 coding DNA: TGTGCCAGTAGTACTCGACAGCTTCTGTTTTTT. This translates into CASSTRQLLFF.

The V call is TRBV18, the J call TRBJ2-5; tentatively, D is TRBD1 (5 bases). The ends were cut back, 3 bases at V and 2 bases at J, with 19 bases in the middle. The germline gives CDR1 KGHSH, CDR2 LQKENI. This CDR3 is built from 17 residues. DNA for the CDR3: TGTGCCAGCTCACCCGGAGTTGGGAAGGGGAATCAAGAGACCCAGTACTTC. Translated, it gives CASSPGVGKGNQETQYF.